Presented here are 21 T cell receptor beta chains from one specimen sequenced in a study of identical twins. One entry per CDR3 protein results from TCRdb running MiXCR on the 5' RACE reads. The sample contains about 890,000 distinct CDR3 sequences, about 12% of which appear only once. These data also formed part of another study, on yellow fever vaccine responses in identical twins.

The specimen sequenced was PBMCs. These receptors came from a young woman in good health.

To note about this clonotype: The conserved phenylalanine or tryptophan is not found at the CDR3 terminus, so this likely reflects a read error. The rearrangement uses TRBV16 and TRBJ2-1; 9 bases align to TRBD1. The CDR3 covers 14 residues. Trimming cost V 3 bases and J 13 bases; bases outside gene matches: 10. Germline CDR1 and CDR2: KGHSY and FQNENV. CDR3: CASSHTTTGGSQFY. The CDR3 nucleotides read TGTGCCAGCAGCCACACTACCACAGGGGGCTCTCAGTTCTAC.

CDR3 nucleotide sequence: TGCAGCGCCCGATCTTGGGGGATACAGAGACGTGTAGACCAAGAGACCCAGTACTTC. It translates to CSARSWGIQRRVDQETQYF. The rearrangement joins TRBV29-1 to TRBJ2-5; the D gene could be TRBD1 or TRBD2 (5 bases each). The CDR3 spans 19 residues. V dropped 7 bases and J dropped 0 bases, with 30 bases sitting between them. Germline loops: CDR1 SQVTM, CDR2 ANQGSEA.

There are a few counts of this clonotype. The chain employs TRBV12-3 or TRBV12-4 and TRBJ2-7; TRBD1 or TRBD2 may be the D gene (6 bases each). V shed 3 bases and J shed 4 bases, with 13 bases lying between them. This CDR3 region has 14 residues. The DNA for the CDR3 is TGTGCCAGCAGTTTTTCGGGGGCCCTATACGAGCAGTACTTC. Protein sequence: CASSFSGALYEQYF.

Many counts were recorded for this clonotype. The genes are TRBV7-9 and TRBJ2-1; 10 bases agree with TRBD2. Trimming removed 5 bases from V and 10 bases from J; junction bases left unmatched: 11. The length of the CDR3 is 15 residues. Germline CDR1 is SEHNR and CDR2 is FQNEAQ (reference sequence). The CDR3: CASSIQAGGPGEQFF. As DNA, the CDR3 is TGTGCCAGCAGCATCCAAGCGGGGGGGCCGGGGGAGCAGTTCTTC.

This clonotype was seen ten or more times. The CDR3 DNA is TGCGCCAGCAGCGAACTAGCGGACTACAATGAGCAGTTCTTC. It translates to CASSELADYNEQFF. The chain joins TRBV4-1 to TRBJ2-1; 8 bases fit TRBD2. CDR1 is MGHRA and CDR2 is YSYEKL in the germline V gene. The trim removed 5 bases at V and 3 bases at J, leaving 3 bases unmatched. The CDR3 spans 14 residues.

The genes are TRBV20-1 and TRBJ2-3, with 7 bases matching TRBD2. J gave up 4 bases and V 1 base, and 20 bases lay outside the gene matches. The CDR3 is made up of 19 amino acids. Germline CDR1 reads DFQATT; CDR2 reads SNEGSKA (reference sequence). In nucleotides, the CDR3 is TGCAGTGCTAGAGGAGGGAATCTTGGCGGGAGCGTCAGAGCAGATACGCAGTATTTT. Residues: CSARGGNLGGSVRADTQYF.

This clonotype came up a few times. This chain links TRBV7-9 with TRBJ2-1; D is uncertain. Germline CDR1 SEHNR, CDR2 FQNEAQ (reference sequence). V lost 7 bases to trimming and J lost 8 bases, with 12 bases between them. The CDR3 has 12 residues. The CDR3 here is CASNLAEDEQFF. The CDR3 DNA reads TGTGCCAGCAACTTGGCCGAGGATGAGCAGTTCTTC.

This clonotype was counted between two and nine times. The chain recombines TRBV7-2 with TRBJ2-3; no firm D call. The CDR3 spans 15 residues. Per germline, CDR1 SGHTA and CDR2 FQGNSA. Deletions cut 4 bases from V and 0 bases from J, with 11 bases between. In nucleotides, the CDR3 is TGTGCCAGCAGCTCTAAGTACGTCAGCACAGATACGCAGTATTTT. This gives the protein CASSSKYVSTDTQYF.

The chain has TRBV5-1 and TRBJ2-1, with 14 bases matching TRBD2. The germline gives CDR1 SGHRS, CDR2 YFSETQ. J was trimmed by 8 bases and V by 3 bases; bases with no gene match: 7. This CDR3 is 16 amino acids long. Written as DNA, the CDR3 is TGCGCCAGCAGCTCATCGGGACTAGCGGGAGTTGATGAGCAGTTCTTC. This gives the protein CASSSSGLAGVDEQFF.

This clonotype has a handful of counts. V and J are TRBV10-3 and TRBJ2-3, with D maybe TRBD2 (7 bases). V was clipped by 0 bases and J by 8 bases, with 12 bases between them. Germline V CDR1 and CDR2: ENHRY, SYGVKD. The CDR3 totals 14 residues. The CDR3 DNA is TGTGCCATCAGTGAGTCTCCAGGGGAGGGTACGCAGTATTTT. Its protein is CAISESPGEGTQYF.

The rearrangement uses TRBV6-2 or TRBV6-3 and TRBJ2-1; no reliable D call. The length of the CDR3 is 16 residues. V lost 0 bases to trimming and J lost 5 bases, with 14 bases between them. Germline loops: CDR1 MNHEY, CDR2 SVGEGT. The CDR3 DNA reads TGTGCCAGCAGTTACTCGTTACTGGCCAACAACAATGAGCAGTTCTTC. Amino acid sequence: CASSYSLLANNNEQFF.

CDR3 sequence: CSARALETQYF. The CDR3 DNA sequence: TGCAGTGCTAGAGCCCTGGAGACCCAGTACTTC. The rearrangement uses TRBV20-1 and TRBJ2-5; no clear D. V lost 1 base and J lost 5, with 5 bases in between. The CDR3 totals 11 residues. Germline CDR1 is DFQATT and CDR2 is SNEGSKA (reference sequence).

This clonotype was found a few times. The chain is built from TRBV7-9 and TRBJ2-7, with 11 bases lining up with TRBD2. The ends lost 4 bases at V and 6 bases at J; junction bases unmatched: 8. The CDR3 consists of 15 residues. Germline CDR1 is SEHNR and CDR2 is FQNEAQ (reference sequence). CDR3 sequence: CASSSELAGAFEQYF. In DNA form, the CDR3 reads TGTGCCAGCAGCTCCGAACTAGCGGGAGCTTTCGAGCAGTACTTC. The variable domain in full, with the rest retrieved from reference TRBV7-9 and TRBJ2-7, is DTGVSQNPRHKITKRGQNVTFRCDPISEHNRLYWYRQTLGQGPEFLTYFQNEAQLEKSRLLSDRFSAERPKGSFSTLEIQRTEQGDSAMYLCASSSELAGAFEQYFGPGTRLTVT.

This clonotype was counted a few times. The chain couples TRBV12-3 or TRBV12-4 to TRBJ1-5, with 8 bases identical to TRBD1. CDR3 size: 16 residues. V shed 6 bases and J 3 bases; nucleotides not matched to a gene: 10. The CDR3 loop reads CASSSQGAAFNQPQHF. In DNA, the CDR3 is TGTGCCAGCAGCTCCCAGGGGGCAGCCTTCAATCAGCCCCAGCATTTT.

This clonotype was detected ten times or more. This chain joins TRBV15 and TRBJ1-1; D uncertain. The germline V gene encodes CDR1 LNHNV and CDR2 YYDKDF (reference sequence). The CDR3 extends over 15 amino acids. V was pared by 1 base and J by 2 bases, with 11 bases between. The CDR3 loop reads CATSRGNGPNTEAFF. The CDR3 nucleotides read TGTGCCACCAGCAGAGGCAACGGACCAAACACTGAAGCTTTCTTT.

This clonotype has ten or more counts. The V call is TRBV4-1, the J call TRBJ1-2; D possibly corresponds to TRBD1 (6 bases). Germline CDR1 is MGHRA and CDR2 is YSYEKL. This CDR3 has 16 residues. The V and J ends lost 2 bases and 2 bases respectively, with 15 bases between them. The CDR3 here is CASSQPQKDRNYGYTF. CDR3 in DNA: TGCGCCAGCAGCCAACCTCAAAAGGACAGAAACTATGGCTACACCTTC.

This clonotype showed up just a few times. The V gene is TRBV7-9, the J gene TRBJ1-1; 8 bases match TRBD1. V was clipped by 5 bases and J by 4 bases; unmatched bases: 9. Germline loops: CDR1 SEHNR, CDR2 FQNEAQ (reference sequence). The CDR3 is 15 amino acids. The CDR3 sequence: CASSTLSRGLTEAFF. As DNA, the CDR3 is TGTGCCAGCAGCACACTCTCCAGGGGGCTCACTGAAGCTTTCTTT.

The rearrangement links TRBV6-1 to TRBJ2-7, with TRBD1 as a possible D gene (7 bases). This CDR3 region has 14 residues. The ends were cut back, 4 bases at V and 0 bases at J, with 10 bases in the middle. CDR1 and CDR2 from the germline V gene are MNHNS and SASEGT. The CDR3 reads CASSAQGGSYEQYF. CDR3 bases: TGTGCCAGCAGTGCGCAGGGGGGCTCCTACGAGCAGTACTTC.

The chain links TRBV10-2 to TRBJ2-7; TRBD1 matches at 8 bases. The germline CDR1 and CDR2 sequences are WSHSY and SAAADI. The CDR3 contains 15 residues. J was trimmed by 2 bases and V by 2 bases; bases with no gene match: 5. CDR3 DNA sequence: TGCGCCAGCAGTGAGGGGACAGGTTTCGCCTACGAGCAGTACGTC. This sequence encodes CASSEGTGFAYEQYV.

The sample holds a few counts of this clonotype. The chain has TRBV3-1 and TRBJ2-3, with a tentative D call TRBD2 (5 bases). The CDR3 is 15 amino acids. Germline V lookup: CDR1 LGHDT, CDR2 YNNKEL (reference sequence). Trimming took 2 bases from V and 0 from J, leaving 9 bases between them. CDR3 bases: TGTGCCAGCAGCCAATATGAGGGTAGCACAGATACGCAGTATTTT. It is translated as CASSQYEGSTDTQYF.

This chain joins TRBV27 and TRBJ2-1; D assignment may be TRBD1 or TRBD2 (7 bases each). CDR3 size: 15 residues. V lost 6 bases and J lost 6, with 18 bases in between. Germline CDR1 and CDR2: MNHEY and SMNVEV (reference sequence). The CDR3 spells CASRPQGGGFNEQFF. CDR3 sequence (DNA): TGTGCCAGCAGGCCTCAGGGGGGGGGATTCAATGAGCAGTTCTTC.